The 5 T cell receptor beta chains below all came from one sample that was sequenced in a study of cytotoxic CD8 clonotypes in ibrutinib-treated CLL. Produced via immunoSEQ multiplex PCR; TCRdb's table is partial and in-frame only. The data show about 300,000 clones, roughly 71% seen once. This specimen was PBMCs, taken after 36 months of ibrutinib treatment. The receptors were gathered from a human donor with chronic lymphocytic leukemia.

The genes are TRBV29-1 and TRBJ1-2; no clear D. V was clipped by 8 bases and J by 2 bases, with 15 bases between them. This CDR3 has 13 amino acids. In germline, CDR1 is SQVTM, CDR2 ANQGSEA. CDR3 nucleotides: TGCAGCTACCTTTCCCTGGGGAACTATGGCTACACCTTC. This encodes CSYLSLGNYGYTF.

This clone has more than one count but fewer than ten. The V gene is TRBV29-1, the J gene TRBJ1-1; no reliable D call. Per germline, CDR1 SQVTM and CDR2 ANQGSEA. This CDR3 contains 10 residues. The CDR3 region is CAGSNTEAFF. CDR3 DNA sequence: TGCGCGGGGTCGAACACTGAAGCTTTCTTT.

V gene TRBV2 combines with J gene TRBJ1-4; a weak D match, TRBD1 (5 bases). V was clipped by 6 bases and J by 7 bases, with 9 bases between them. The CDR3 spans 12 residues. The germline CDR1 and CDR2 sequences are SNHLY and FYNNEI. The CDR3 spells CASRQGAEKLFF. DNA for the CDR3: TGTGCCAGCAGGCAGGGTGCTGAAAAACTGTTTTTT. The variable domain in full, with the rest retrieved from reference TRBV2 and TRBJ1-4, is EPEVTQTPSHQVTQMGQEVILRCVPISNHLYFYWYRQILGQKVEFLVSFYNNEISEKSEIFDDQFSVERPDGSNFTLKIRSTKLEDSAMYFCASRQGAEKLFFGSGTQLSVL.

The chain recombines TRBV9 with TRBJ2-7; perhaps TRBD2 as D (6 bases). Between the trimmed V and J ends, which lost 2 bases and 6 bases, there was a span of 12 bases. CDR1 is SGDLS, CDR2 YYNGEE, per germline. The CDR3 is made up of 13 amino acids. The CDR3 region has the DNA TGTGCCAGCAGCGTCTGGGCGGGGACCGAGCAGTACTTC. This sequence encodes CASSVWAGTEQYF.

The rearrangement joins TRBV6-1 to TRBJ1-4, with D perhaps matching TRBD1 (5 bases). This CDR3 has 14 residues. The germline V gene encodes CDR1 MNHNS and CDR2 SASEGT. V shed 1 base and J shed 8 bases, with 11 bases lying between them. The CDR3 loop reads CASSEGGHQEKLFF. As DNA, the CDR3 is TGTGCCAGCAGTGAAGGCGGACATCAAGAAAAACTGTTTTTT.